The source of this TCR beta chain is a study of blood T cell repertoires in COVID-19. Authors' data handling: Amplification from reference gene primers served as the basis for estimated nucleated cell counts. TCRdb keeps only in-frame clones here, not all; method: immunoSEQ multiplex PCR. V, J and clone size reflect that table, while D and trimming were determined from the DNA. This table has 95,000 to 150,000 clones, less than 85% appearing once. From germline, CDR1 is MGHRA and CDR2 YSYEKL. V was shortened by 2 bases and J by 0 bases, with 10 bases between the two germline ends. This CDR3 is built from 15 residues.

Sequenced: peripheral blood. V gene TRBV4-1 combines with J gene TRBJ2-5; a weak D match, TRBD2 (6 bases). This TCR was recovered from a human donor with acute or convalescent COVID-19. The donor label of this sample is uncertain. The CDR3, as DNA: TGCGCCAGCAGCCAACCCGGGGGTTACCAAGAGACCCAGTACTTC. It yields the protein CASSQPGGYQETQYF.